The entry below describes one TCR beta chain. Its antigen remains unknown. The naive CD8 subset, CD45RO-negative cells positively selected for CCR7, excluded terminally differentiated effector memory CD45RA+ cells. This sample is drawn from a study of shared clonotypes between healthy human individuals. Overall study results and limits: The low donor count limited represented genetic and exposure-history diversity. Sampling was confined to blood; repertoires within tissues likely differ. Shared across a handful of donors were roughly 4.7% of the naive CD4 clonotypes.

Only in-frame clones appear in the TCRdb table, and some are missing; sequencing was by immunoSEQ multiplex PCR. This table has about 2.1 million clones, about 94% appearing once. The specimen sequenced was naive CD8+ T cells from PBMCs. The clonotype originates from a man between 18 and 35 years old in good health. Some clones in this sample may be carry-over from other donors' samples.

The CDR3 bases are TGTGCCAGCAGTCCAATACCGGGACAGGGAGCAGGAAACACCATATATTTT. This codes for CASSPIPGQGAGNTIYF. The chain uses TRBV5-4 and TRBJ1-3, with 9 bases matching TRBD1. Germline V CDR1 and CDR2: SGHNT, YYREEE (reference sequence). V lost 5 bases to trimming and J lost 4 bases; unmatched junction nucleotides: 13. This CDR3 is built from 17 residues.